These 30 T cell receptor beta chains share one sample of origin, sequenced in a study of blood T cell repertoires in COVID-19. TCRdb keeps only in-frame clones here, not all; method: immunoSEQ multiplex PCR. The data hold some 240,000 clones, with roughly 82% observed a single time. Sequencing was carried out using peripheral blood. The receptors were sampled from a man between 50 and 59 years old with active or convalescent COVID-19.

The chain is built from TRBV7-2 and TRBJ2-7; 8 bases line up with TRBD2. Per germline, CDR1 SGHTA and CDR2 FQGNSA. The V and J ends lost 6 bases and 5 bases, in that order; junction bases with no gene match: 12. This CDR3 spans 15 amino acids. CDR3 region: CASRKGSGMGNEQYF. In DNA form, the CDR3 reads TGTGCCAGCAGAAAAGGTAGCGGGATGGGTAACGAGCAGTACTTC. The full variable domain, its missing parts supplied by reference TRBV7-2 and TRBJ2-7, is GAGVSQSPSNKVTEKGKDVELRCDPISGHTALYWYRQSLGQGLEFLIYFQGNSAPDKSGLPSDRFSAERTGGSVSTLTIQRTQQEDSAVYLCASRKGSGMGNEQYFGPGTRLTVT.

The V call is TRBV19, the J call TRBJ1-1; perhaps TRBD1 as D (5 bases). Germline V CDR1 and CDR2: LNHDA, SQIVND (reference sequence). The CDR3 is made up of 15 amino acids. Between the trimmed V and J ends, which lost 1 base and 4 bases, there was a span of 13 bases. In DNA form, the CDR3 reads TGTGCCAGTAGTATAGGGCAGGGCTGGGGCACTGAAGCTTTCTTT. Protein: CASSIGQGWGTEAFF. Using reference TRBV19 and TRBJ1-1 for the parts outside the CDR3, the full variable domain is DGGITQSPKYLFRKEGQNVTLSCEQNLNHDAMYWYRQDPGQGLRLIYYSQIVNDFQKGDIAEGYSVSREKKESFPLTVTSAQKNPTAFYLCASSIGQGWGTEAFFGQGTRLTVV.

CDR3 in DNA: TGTGCCAGCAGCTTAGGGTCGGGAGCGGGAGAAGAGACCCAGTACTTC. This encodes CASSLGSGAGEETQYF. This chain connects TRBV5-4 to TRBJ2-5; 8 positions match TRBD2. The germline V gene encodes CDR1 SGHNT and CDR2 YYREEE (reference sequence). The junction had 9 bases not matched to a gene; V was cut back by 2 bases and J by 3 bases. The CDR3 has 16 amino acids.

This clone was recorded only once. The chain links TRBV3-1 (or the pseudogene TRBV3-2) to TRBJ1-2, with a possible D match to TRBD1 (5 bases). Deletions cut 3 bases from V and 7 bases from J, with 15 bases between. Germline V gives CDR1 LGHDT, CDR2 YNNKEL (reference sequence). This CDR3 has 14 residues. The CDR3 here is CASSQTVGTIGYTF. In DNA form, the CDR3 reads TGTGCCAGCAGCCAGACAGTGGGAACTATTGGCTACACCTTC.

This clone was observed a single time. This sequence joins TRBV9 and TRBJ2-3, with no clear D. Germline CDR1 SGDLS, CDR2 YYNGEE. V was clipped by 0 bases and J by 4 bases, with 15 bases between them. The CDR3 has 16 amino acids. The CDR3 bases are TGTGCCAGCAGCGTAGGGAGTAGTATCTATGCAGATACGCAGTATTTT. Its translation: CASSVGSSIYADTQYF.

J is TRBJ2-7 and V is TRBV29-1, with 7 bases lining up with TRBD2. CDR1 SQVTM and CDR2 ANQGSEA come from the germline V gene. Losses at the gene ends were 5 bases for V and 5 bases for J; bases not matched to a gene: 18. This CDR3 spans 16 amino acids. In DNA, the CDR3 is TGCAGCGTTTTATCCAGCCATTGGGACGGGAGGAACGAGCAGTACTTC. This gives the protein CSVLSSHWDGRNEQYF.

This clone was observed a single time. The CDR3 protein is CASSLSSSEQFF. The DNA of the CDR3 is TGTGCCAGCAGCTTAAGTAGCTCTGAGCAGTTCTTC. The V call is TRBV7-3, the J call TRBJ2-1; no definite D call. CDR3 size: 12 residues. The germline V gene encodes CDR1 SGHTA and CDR2 FQGTGA. V lost 1 base, J lost 9 bases, and 7 bases lay in between.

This clone was recorded once. The V call is TRBV4-1, the J call TRBJ1-3; no reliable D call. This CDR3 contains 14 residues. Germline-derived CDR1 and CDR2 are MGHRA and YSYEKL. Deletions cut 4 bases from V and 2 bases from J, with 9 bases between. The CDR3 reads CASSPVAPGNTIYF. CDR3 nucleotide sequence: TGCGCCAGCAGCCCCGTGGCCCCTGGAAACACCATATATTTT.

This chain joins TRBV12-5 and TRBJ2-6, with D possibly matching TRBD2 (6 bases). The CDR3 runs 16 residues. V shed 5 bases and J shed 0 bases, with 11 bases lying between them. The germline gives CDR1 LGHNT, CDR2 FRNRAP. In nucleotides, the CDR3 is TGTGCTAGTGGTATCGACGGGAGCTCTGGGGCCAACGTCCTGACTTTC. It translates to CASGIDGSSGANVLTF.

To note about this clone: This sample also contains other DNA sequences that code for the same CDR3. The rearrangement links TRBV7-2 to TRBJ1-2; D remains unclear. The CDR3 is 14 amino acids. V was clipped by 1 base and J by 9 bases, with 15 bases between them. CDR1 is SGHTA, CDR2 FQGNSA, per germline. CDR3 loop: CASSLERTGSSYTF. CDR3 DNA: TGTGCCAGCAGCTTAGAGCGCACCGGGTCGAGCTACACCTTC.

V and J are TRBV11-2 and TRBJ1-2, with D unresolved. V lost 3 bases to trimming and J lost 0 bases, with 5 bases between them. Germline V gene sequence: CDR1 SGHAT, CDR2 FQNNGV. This CDR3 spans 13 amino acids. The CDR3 reads CASSFHSNYGYTF. CDR3 DNA sequence: TGTGCCAGCAGCTTCCACTCTAACTATGGCTACACCTTC. The full variable domain, its missing parts supplied by reference TRBV11-2 and TRBJ1-2, is EAGVAQSPRYKIIEKRQSVAFWCNPISGHATLYWYQQILGQGPKLLIQFQNNGVVDDSQLPKDRFSAERLKGVDSTLKIQPAKLEDSAVYLCASSFHSNYGYTFGSGTRLTVV.

The chain combines TRBV29-1 with TRBJ1-2, with 11 positions matching TRBD1. This CDR3 spans 13 amino acids. Trimming cost V 5 bases and J 4 bases; bases outside gene matches: 3. In germline, CDR1 is SQVTM, CDR2 ANQGSEA. CDR3 loop: CSVRTGGSYGYTF. The CDR3 DNA reads as TGCAGCGTTAGGACAGGGGGCAGCTATGGCTACACCTTC. Combining the CDR3 with reference TRBV29-1 and TRBJ1-2 gives the whole variable domain SAVISQKPSRDICQRGTSLTIQCQVDSQVTMMFWYRQQPGQSLTLIATANQGSEATYESGFVIDKFPISRPNLTFSTLTVSNMSPEDSSIYLCSVRTGGSYGYTFGSGTRLTVV.

The rearrangement joins TRBV24-1 to TRBJ2-2; 7 positions match TRBD1. The V and J ends lost 1 base and 5 bases, in that order; junction bases with no gene match: 9. Germline V gene lookup returns CDR1 KGHDR and CDR2 SFDVKD. This CDR3 contains 17 residues. The CDR3 region has the DNA TGTGCCACCAGTGATTTAAGGGGGCCAGGGTGGACCGGGGAGCTGTTTTTT. Amino acids: CATSDLRGPGWTGELFF.

The chain links TRBV16 to TRBJ1-3; no definite D call. Deletions cut 0 bases from V and 3 bases from J, with 6 bases between. The CDR3 loop spans 14 amino acids. CDR1 and CDR2 (germline): KGHSY, FQNENV. DNA for the CDR3: TGTGCCAGCAGCCAATCGGGCAGTGGAAACACCATATATTTT. Its translation: CASSQSGSGNTIYF.

The rearrangement joins TRBV11-2 to TRBJ2-1; a possible D gene is TRBD1 (5 bases). The germline CDR1 and CDR2 sequences are SGHAT and FQNNGV. The CDR3 has 16 amino acids. Trimming cost V 1 base and J 5 bases, with 15 bases left between them. CDR3 in DNA: TGTGCCAGCAGCTTAGGGGCAGGGTGGGGTAACAATGAGCAGTTCTTC. Translating gives CASSLGAGWGNNEQFF.

V and J are TRBV5-6 and TRBJ2-7, with TRBD2 identical over 11 bases. Trimming cost V 3 bases and J 3 bases; bases outside gene matches: 17. Germline-derived CDR1 and CDR2 are SGHDT and YYEEEE. This CDR3 is built from 19 residues. For the CDR3, the DNA is TGTGCCAGCAGCTCTCCGGGGACAGGGTCTAGCGGGAGGATCTACGAGCAGTACTTC. The encoded protein is CASSSPGTGSSGRIYEQYF.

The V and J genes are TRBV9 and TRBJ2-1, with D possibly matching TRBD1 (8 bases). The CDR3 is 16 amino acids. CDR1 SGDLS and CDR2 YYNGEE come from the germline V gene. V dropped 4 bases and J dropped 9 bases, with 23 bases sitting between them. This CDR3 reads CASSPQSSGTGGEQFF. DNA for the CDR3: TGTGCCAGCAGCCCCCAATCTAGCGGTACAGGGGGTGAGCAGTTCTTC.

The rearrangement joins TRBV4-2 to TRBJ2-5, with 7 bases matching TRBD2. From germline, CDR1 is LGHNA and CDR2 YNFKEQ. The CDR3 covers 14 residues. The V segment lost 1 base and the J segment 2 bases; nucleotides outside the gene matches: 1. CDR3 nucleotides: TGTGCCAGCAGCCAAGGGGGGGGGCAAGAGACCCAGTACTTC. Its protein product is CASSQGGGQETQYF.

The chain combines TRBV28 with TRBJ2-3, with 8 positions matching TRBD2. After removal of 3 bases from V and 1 base from J, the junction contained 6 bases not matched to a gene. The length of the CDR3 is 16 residues. The germline CDR1 and CDR2 sequences are MDHEN and SYDVKM. CDR3 in DNA: TGTGCCAGCAGTTTCGGGCTAGCGGGCGGCACAGATACGCAGTATTTT. It is translated as CASSFGLAGGTDTQYF.

The chain employs TRBV6-1 and TRBJ1-1; a possible D gene is TRBD1 (5 bases). The V gene lost 1 base and the J gene lost 5 bases, with 11 bases spanning the gap. The germline V gene has CDR1 MNHNS and CDR2 SASEGT. This CDR3 is 14 amino acids long. This CDR3 reads CASSEGGGWTEAFF. The CDR3 DNA reads TGTGCCAGCAGTGAAGGGGGCGGATGGACTGAAGCTTTCTTT.

The chain employs TRBV27 and TRBJ1-2, with 9 bases lining up with TRBD1. The trim removed 6 bases at V and 5 bases at J, leaving 7 bases unmatched. Germline values: CDR1 MNHEY, CDR2 SMNVEV (reference sequence). The CDR3 extends over 14 amino acids. CDR3 bases: TGTGCCAGCAGCTACACCGGGACAGGGTATGGCTACACCTTC. It encodes CASSYTGTGYGYTF.

The rearrangement joins TRBV19 to TRBJ2-5; 7 bases agree with TRBD1. Germline V gene data show CDR1 as LNHDA and CDR2 as SQIVND (reference sequence). The V segment lost 5 bases and the J segment 2 bases; nucleotides outside the gene matches: 11. CDR3 length: 16 amino acids. In nucleotides, the CDR3 is TGTGCCAGTAGTGAGTACAGGGGCCTGGGTCAAGAGACCCAGTACTTC. The encoded protein is CASSEYRGLGQETQYF.

The chain combines TRBV19 with TRBJ2-1; 10 bases are shared with TRBD1. Per germline, CDR1 LNHDA and CDR2 SQIVND (reference sequence). The CDR3 totals 14 residues. After removal of 5 bases from V and 8 bases from J, the junction contained 6 bases not matched to a gene. The CDR3 is CASSYDRGPDEQFF. The CDR3 DNA reads TGTGCCAGTAGTTACGACAGGGGGCCGGATGAGCAGTTCTTC.

The J gene is TRBJ2-3, the V gene TRBV9, with 7 bases that match TRBD2. Unmatched junction bases numbered 5, after V lost 4 bases and J lost 3 bases. The CDR3 loop spans 14 amino acids. The germline CDR1 and CDR2 sequences are SGDLS and YYNGEE. The CDR3 loop is CASSSRTRTDTQYF. The CDR3 coding sequence is TGTGCCAGCAGCTCCCGGACTAGGACAGATACGCAGTATTTT.

This clone was seen a few times. V is TRBV7-9 and J is TRBJ1-1; D ambiguous. Germline-derived CDR1 and CDR2 are SEHNR and FQNEAQ (reference sequence). Trimming left V 1 base short and J 0 bases short, with 9 bases between. The length of the CDR3 is 15 residues. The CDR3 DNA reads TGTGCCAGCAGCTTAGGTCGGAGCGTGAACACTGAAGCTTTCTTT. This translates into CASSLGRSVNTEAFF.

V gene TRBV5-1 combines with J gene TRBJ2-5, with TRBD2 as a possible D gene (6 bases). CDR1 and CDR2 from the germline V gene are SGHRS and YFSETQ. There are 15 residues in the CDR3. Trimming shortened V by 1 base and J by 5 bases, and 15 bases separated the two germline ends. DNA for the CDR3: TGCGCCAGCAGCTTGCCGCGGGGAGGTGCTGAGACCCAGTACTTC. As protein: CASSLPRGGAETQYF.

J is TRBJ1-1 and V is TRBV5-5, with D possibly TRBD1 on 6 matching bases. The CDR3 spans 14 residues. Trimming removed 7 bases at V and 4 bases at J, with 17 bases between. From germline, CDR1 is SGHKS and CDR2 YYEKEE (reference sequence). In DNA form, the CDR3 reads TGTGCCAGCGAACAGGTTAGGGGGATCACTGAAGCTTTCTTT. Its translation is CASEQVRGITEAFF.

The chain joins TRBV4-3 to TRBJ2-1; TRBD1 is a possible D gene (6 bases). CDR1 and CDR2 from the germline V gene are LGHNA and YSLEER. V was cut by 0 bases and J by 3 bases, with 15 bases left in between. The CDR3 runs 17 residues. The CDR3 protein is CASSQDLWTEYYNEQFF. The DNA for the CDR3 is TGCGCCAGCAGCCAAGATCTTTGGACAGAGTACTACAATGAGCAGTTCTTC.

The rearrangement uses TRBV9 and TRBJ2-3, with 11 positions matching TRBD2. Germline CDR1 SGDLS, CDR2 YYNGEE. V was pared by 4 bases and J by 6 bases, with 4 bases of the junction left unmatched. This CDR3 is 14 amino acids long. The CDR3: CASSIRTSGDTQYF. The CDR3 nucleotides read TGTGCCAGCAGCATACGGACTAGCGGGGATACGCAGTATTTT.

The genes are TRBV4-3 and TRBJ2-1; 8 bases align to TRBD2. The CDR3 extends over 16 amino acids. V gave up 3 bases and J gave up 0 bases; unmatched junction bases: 4. CDR1 is LGHNA, CDR2 YSLEER, per germline. The CDR3 spells CASSQNSGNSYNEQFF. As DNA, the CDR3 is TGCGCCAGCAGCCAGAATAGCGGGAACTCCTACAATGAGCAGTTCTTC.